A single sample is the source of the 13 T cell receptor beta chains below, sequenced in a study of T-cell reconstitution after alpha-beta-depleted transplantation in children. Molecular barcoding with unique molecular identifiers was used for the TCRbeta library. TCRdb fed the PCR reads into MiXCR, producing one record per CDR3 protein. The sample lists some 600,000 distinct CDR3 sequences, 13% seen once, with around 2% in the top ten. The sequencing used PBMCs, mostly from graft donor cells, collected 360 days after TCRalphabeta/CD19-depleted stem cell transplant. The receptor set was obtained from a male patient younger than 18 who had a stem cell transplant for acute myeloid leukemia, so the T cells may come from the graft donor.

The chain has TRBV29-1 and TRBJ1-4; D gene ambiguous. The CDR3 contains 14 residues. V lost 6 bases and J 3 bases, leaving 14 bases between the germline ends. Germline-derived CDR1 and CDR2 are SQVTM and ANQGSEA. CDR3 in DNA: TGCAGCGTCTCGGTACTAAAGGCTAATGAAAAACTGTTTTTT. This sequence encodes CSVSVLKANEKLFF. Full variable domain (missing parts from reference TRBV29-1 and TRBJ1-4): SAVISQKPSRDICQRGTSLTIQCQVDSQVTMMFWYRQQPGQSLTLIATANQGSEATYESGFVIDKFPISRPNLTFSTLTVSNMSPEDSSIYLCSVSVLKANEKLFFGSGTQLSVL.

In its sample, this clonotype was seen many times. The rearrangement links TRBV7-2 to TRBJ2-1, with D uncertain. This CDR3 comprises 13 residues. V was shortened by 5 bases and J by 8 bases, with 13 bases between the two germline ends. From germline, CDR1 is SGHTA and CDR2 FQGNSA. CDR3 sequence (DNA): TGTGCCAGCAGCCTAAGGAGAACCGATGAGCAGTTCTTC. It encodes CASSLRRTDEQFF.

This clonotype has ten or more counts. CDR3 sequence: CSARSRDWSYNEQFF. As DNA, the CDR3 is TGCAGTGCTAGATCCAGGGATTGGTCCTACAATGAGCAGTTCTTC. The chain carries TRBV20-1 and TRBJ2-1, with D possibly TRBD1 on 5 matching bases. V lost 2 bases, J lost 1 base, and 12 bases lay in between. Per the germline V gene, CDR1 is DFQATT and CDR2 is SNEGSKA (reference sequence). This CDR3 region has 15 residues.

The rearrangement joins TRBV20-1 to TRBJ1-6; no definite D call. The V gene lost 3 bases and the J gene lost 4 bases, with 16 bases spanning the gap. This CDR3 is built from 16 residues. Germline assignment: CDR1 DFQATT and CDR2 SNEGSKA (reference sequence). DNA for the CDR3: TGCAGTGCTAGGGGTCCCAGCTTAGCTTATAATTCACCCCTCCACTTT. Amino acid sequence: CSARGPSLAYNSPLHF.

The chain joins TRBV20-1 to TRBJ2-1; possibly TRBD1 for D (5 bases). Germline CDR1 DFQATT, CDR2 SNEGSKA (reference sequence). V was pared by 4 bases and J by 12 bases, with 10 bases between. This CDR3 comprises 10 residues. The CDR3 here is CSATGQGQFF. DNA of the CDR3: TGCAGTGCTACGGGTCAGGGGCAGTTCTTC.

This clonotype has a single count. This sequence joins TRBV9 and TRBJ2-1; D uncertain. The CDR3 covers 16 residues. Per germline, CDR1 SGDLS and CDR2 YYNGEE. V was trimmed by 3 bases and J by 3 bases, leaving 16 bases between them. CDR3 sequence: CASSETSRPGYNEQFF. In nucleotides, the CDR3 is TGTGCCAGCAGCGAGACCTCTAGACCAGGCTACAATGAGCAGTTCTTC.

The V and J genes are TRBV5-1 and TRBJ2-7; a possible D gene is TRBD1 (6 bases). This CDR3 has 14 residues. From germline, CDR1 is SGHRS and CDR2 YFSETQ. With 0 bases removed from V and 6 bases from J, the gap between germline ends came to 13 bases. The CDR3 nucleotides read TGCGCCAGCAGCTTGGTTTCCCAGGGGCGCGAGCAGTACTTC. Translated, it gives CASSLVSQGREQYF. Based on the CDR3 plus reference TRBV5-1 and TRBJ2-7, the full variable domain is KAGVTQTPRYLIKTRGQQVTLSCSPISGHRSVSWYQQTPGQGLQFLFEYFSETQRNKGNFPGRFSGRQFSNSRSEMNVSTLELGDSALYLCASSLVSQGREQYFGPGTRLTVT.

Only a few counts were recorded for this clonotype. The rearrangement joins TRBV3-1 to TRBJ2-5; TRBD2 is a possible D gene (6 bases). Trimming took off 0 bases at V and 5 bases at J, with 10 bases between the two ends. Germline CDR1 LGHDT, CDR2 YNNKEL (reference sequence). The CDR3 has 14 amino acids. CDR3 region: CASSQEAGRETQYF. The CDR3 DNA follows: TGTGCCAGCAGCCAAGAGGCGGGGAGGGAGACCCAGTACTTC.

This clonotype has only a few counts. V and J are TRBV20-1 and TRBJ2-7, with TRBD1 identical over 11 bases. Germline trimming cut 3 bases from V and 3 bases from J; bases unmatched to any gene: 4. This CDR3 contains 14 residues. CDR1 is DFQATT, CDR2 SNEGSKA, per germline (reference sequence). CDR3 in amino acids: CSASGDRGGYEQYF. CDR3 DNA: TGCAGTGCTAGTGGGGACAGGGGGGGCTACGAGCAGTACTTC.

This chain connects TRBV7-9 to TRBJ2-7, with TRBD1 matching over 11 bases. This CDR3 has 15 amino acids. Trimming at V came to 5 bases and at J to 3 bases, leaving 6 bases not matched to a gene. From germline, CDR1 is SEHNR and CDR2 FQNEAQ (reference sequence). The CDR3 loop reads CASSTRTGGGYEQYF. The CDR3 region has the DNA TGTGCCAGCAGCACAAGGACAGGGGGCGGCTACGAGCAGTACTTC.

This chain connects TRBV28 to TRBJ2-3; TRBD1 matches 9 bases. Per germline, CDR1 MDHEN and CDR2 SYDVKM. The CDR3 is made up of 16 amino acids. J lost 0 bases, V lost 6 bases, and 7 bases had no gene match. CDR3 sequence: CASRVSGTGSTDTQYF. Here the CDR3 DNA reads TGTGCCAGCAGAGTCTCCGGGACAGGGAGCACAGATACGCAGTATTTT.

The chain links TRBV18 to TRBJ2-7; 7 positions match TRBD1. CDR1 KGHSH and CDR2 LQKENI come from the germline V gene. The CDR3 runs 14 residues. The V and J ends lost 5 bases and 3 bases, in that order; junction bases with no gene match: 7. The CDR3 spells CASSKQGRDYEQYF. The CDR3 nucleotides are TGTGCCAGCTCAAAACAGGGGAGAGACTACGAGCAGTACTTC.

This clonotype was counted ten times or more. The gene calls are TRBV20-1 and TRBJ2-2; 7 nucleotides align to TRBD2. CDR1 DFQATT and CDR2 SNEGSKA come from the germline V gene (reference sequence). The junction had 12 bases not matched to a gene; V was cut back by 4 bases and J by 7 bases. The CDR3 is made up of 15 amino acids. The CDR3 DNA sequence: TGCAGTGCTATAAGCGGGAACGCCCGTGGCGGGGAGCTGTTTTTT. It encodes CSAISGNARGGELFF.